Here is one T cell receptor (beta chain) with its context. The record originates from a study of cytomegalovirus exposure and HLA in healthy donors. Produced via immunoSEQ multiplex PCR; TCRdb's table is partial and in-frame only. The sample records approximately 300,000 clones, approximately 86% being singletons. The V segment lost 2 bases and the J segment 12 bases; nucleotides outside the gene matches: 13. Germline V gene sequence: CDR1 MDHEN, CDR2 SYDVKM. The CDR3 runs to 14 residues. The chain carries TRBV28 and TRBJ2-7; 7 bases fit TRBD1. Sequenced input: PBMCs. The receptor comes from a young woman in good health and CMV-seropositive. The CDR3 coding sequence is TGTGCCAGCAGTTTACCCGGACAGGTAACCACCTGGTACTTC. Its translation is CASSLPGQVTTWYF.